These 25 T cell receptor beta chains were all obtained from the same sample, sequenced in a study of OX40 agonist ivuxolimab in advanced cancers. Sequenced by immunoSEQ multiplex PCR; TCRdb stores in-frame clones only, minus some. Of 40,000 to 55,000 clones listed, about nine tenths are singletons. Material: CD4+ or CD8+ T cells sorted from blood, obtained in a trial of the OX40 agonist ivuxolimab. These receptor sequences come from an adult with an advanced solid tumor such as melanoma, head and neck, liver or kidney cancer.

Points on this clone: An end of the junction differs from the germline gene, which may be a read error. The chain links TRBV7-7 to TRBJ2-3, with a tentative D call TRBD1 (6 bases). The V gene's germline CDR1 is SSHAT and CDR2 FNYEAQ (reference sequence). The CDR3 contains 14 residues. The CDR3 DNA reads TGTGCTAGCAGCTTACTACAGGGTACAGATACGCAGTATTTT. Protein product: CASSLLQGTDTQYF.

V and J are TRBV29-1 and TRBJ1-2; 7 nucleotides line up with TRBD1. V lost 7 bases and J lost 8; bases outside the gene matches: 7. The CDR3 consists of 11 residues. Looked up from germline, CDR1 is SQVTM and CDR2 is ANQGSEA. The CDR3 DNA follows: TGCAGCGGGGGAGGGGGCGCCGGCTACACCTTC. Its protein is CSGGGGAGYTF.

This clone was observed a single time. The CDR3, as DNA: TGTGCCAGCAGCCTGCAAGCGACGAGTGTAAACAATGAGCAGTTCTTC. Protein sequence: CASSLQATSVNNEQFF. The chain recombines TRBV11-1 with TRBJ2-1; D unclear. In germline, CDR1 is SGHAT, CDR2 FQDESV (reference sequence). The CDR3 length is 16 residues. V gave up 5 bases and J gave up 5 bases, with 19 bases separating them.

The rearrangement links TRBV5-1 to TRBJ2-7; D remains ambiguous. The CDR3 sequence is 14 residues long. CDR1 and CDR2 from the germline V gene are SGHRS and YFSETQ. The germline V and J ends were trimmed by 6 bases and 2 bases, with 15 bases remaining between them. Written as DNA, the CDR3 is TGCGCCAGCAATAAAGAATCCCACCCCTACGAGCAGTACTTC. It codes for CASNKESHPYEQYF.

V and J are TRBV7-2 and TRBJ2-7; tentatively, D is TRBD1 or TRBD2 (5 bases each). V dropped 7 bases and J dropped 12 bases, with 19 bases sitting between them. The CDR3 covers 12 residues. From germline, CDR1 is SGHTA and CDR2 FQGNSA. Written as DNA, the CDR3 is TGTGCCAGCAACCAAGGGGAGACCCAGGCGTACTTC. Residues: CASNQGETQAYF. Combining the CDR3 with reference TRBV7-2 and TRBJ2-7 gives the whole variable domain GAGVSQSPSNKVTEKGKDVELRCDPISGHTALYWYRQSLGQGLEFLIYFQGNSAPDKSGLPSDRFSAERTGGSVSTLTIQRTQQEDSAVYLCASNQGETQAYFGPGTRLTVT.

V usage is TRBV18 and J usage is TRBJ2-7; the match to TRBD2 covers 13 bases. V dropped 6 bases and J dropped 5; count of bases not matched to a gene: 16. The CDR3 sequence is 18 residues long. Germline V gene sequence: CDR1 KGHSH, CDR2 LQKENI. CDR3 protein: CASSPTSGRANLVNEQYF. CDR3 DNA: TGTGCCAGCTCGCCCACTAGCGGGAGGGCGAATCTGGTGAACGAGCAGTACTTC.

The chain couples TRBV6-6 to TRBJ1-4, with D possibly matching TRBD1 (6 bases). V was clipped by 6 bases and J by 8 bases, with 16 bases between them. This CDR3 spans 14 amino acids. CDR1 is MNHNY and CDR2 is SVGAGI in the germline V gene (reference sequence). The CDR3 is CASSRGGPREKLFF. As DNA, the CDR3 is TGTGCCAGCAGCCGGGGGGGGCCGAGGGAAAAACTGTTTTTT.

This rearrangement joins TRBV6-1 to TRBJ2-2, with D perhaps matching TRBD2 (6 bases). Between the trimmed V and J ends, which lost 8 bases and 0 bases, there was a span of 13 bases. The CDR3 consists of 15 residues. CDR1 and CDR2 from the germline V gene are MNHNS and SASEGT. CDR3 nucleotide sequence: TGTGCCAGCCGACGGTGGGGGGCGAACACCGGGGAGCTGTTTTTT. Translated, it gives CASRRWGANTGELFF.

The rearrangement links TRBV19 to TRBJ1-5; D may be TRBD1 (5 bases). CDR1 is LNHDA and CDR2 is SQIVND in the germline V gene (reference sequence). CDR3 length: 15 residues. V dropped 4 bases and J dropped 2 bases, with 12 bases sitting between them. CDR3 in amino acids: CASSKLEGGNQPQHF. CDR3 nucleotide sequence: TGTGCCAGTAGTAAGCTTGAAGGGGGCAATCAGCCCCAGCATTTT.

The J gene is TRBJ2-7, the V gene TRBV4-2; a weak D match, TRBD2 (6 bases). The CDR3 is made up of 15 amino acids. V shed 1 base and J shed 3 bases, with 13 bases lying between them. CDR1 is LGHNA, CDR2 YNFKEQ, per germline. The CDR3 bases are TGTGCCAGCAGCCAAGCCGTAGCGGCTTACTACGAGCAGTACTTC. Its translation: CASSQAVAAYYEQYF.

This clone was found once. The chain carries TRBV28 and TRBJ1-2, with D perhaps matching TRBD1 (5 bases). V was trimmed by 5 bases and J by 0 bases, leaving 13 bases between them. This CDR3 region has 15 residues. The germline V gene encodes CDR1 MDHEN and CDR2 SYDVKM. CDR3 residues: CASSEHGGTNYGYTF. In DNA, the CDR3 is TGTGCCAGCAGTGAACACGGGGGGACTAACTATGGCTACACCTTC.

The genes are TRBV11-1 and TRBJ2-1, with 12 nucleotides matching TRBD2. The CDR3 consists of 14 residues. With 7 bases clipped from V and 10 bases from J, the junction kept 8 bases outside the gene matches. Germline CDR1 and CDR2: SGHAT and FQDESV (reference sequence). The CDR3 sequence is CASTGLAGSGEQFF. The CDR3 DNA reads TGTGCCAGCACCGGACTAGCGGGATCTGGAGAGCAGTTCTTC.

CDR3 DNA sequence: TGTGCCAGCAGCCCAAGGGACGCAGGCACCACAGATACGCAGTATTTT. Encoded protein: CASSPRDAGTTDTQYF. The chain carries TRBV13 and TRBJ2-3, with D perhaps TRBD1 or TRBD2 (5 bases each). The CDR3 is made up of 16 amino acids. V lost 5 bases, J lost 2 bases, and 17 bases lay in between. In germline, CDR1 is PRHDT, CDR2 FYEKMQ (reference sequence).

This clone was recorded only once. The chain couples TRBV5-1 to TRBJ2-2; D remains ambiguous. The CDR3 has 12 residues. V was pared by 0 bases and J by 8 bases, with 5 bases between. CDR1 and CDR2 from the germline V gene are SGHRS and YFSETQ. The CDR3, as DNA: TGCGCCAGCAGCTTGGCCTTTGGGGAGCTGTTTTTT. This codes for CASSLAFGELFF.

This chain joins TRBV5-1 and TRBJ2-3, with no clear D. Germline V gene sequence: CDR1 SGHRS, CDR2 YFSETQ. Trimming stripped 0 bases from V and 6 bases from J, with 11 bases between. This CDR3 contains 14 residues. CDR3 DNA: TGCGCCAGCAGCTTGGCCCTAGTTCCCGATACGCAGTATTTT. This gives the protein CASSLALVPDTQYF.

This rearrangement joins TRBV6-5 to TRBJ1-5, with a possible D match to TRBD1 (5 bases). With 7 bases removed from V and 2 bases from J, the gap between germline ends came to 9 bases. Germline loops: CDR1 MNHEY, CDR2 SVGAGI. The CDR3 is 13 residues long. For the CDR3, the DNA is TGTGCCAGCAATGGGGGAGGCAATCAGCCCCAGCATTTT. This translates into CASNGGGNQPQHF.

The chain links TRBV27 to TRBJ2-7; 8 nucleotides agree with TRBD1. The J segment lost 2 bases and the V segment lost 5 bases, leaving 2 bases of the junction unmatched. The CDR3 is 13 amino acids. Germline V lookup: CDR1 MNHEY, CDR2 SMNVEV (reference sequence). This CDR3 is CASSADRAYEQYF. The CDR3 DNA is TGTGCCAGCAGTGCGGACAGGGCCTACGAGCAGTACTTC.

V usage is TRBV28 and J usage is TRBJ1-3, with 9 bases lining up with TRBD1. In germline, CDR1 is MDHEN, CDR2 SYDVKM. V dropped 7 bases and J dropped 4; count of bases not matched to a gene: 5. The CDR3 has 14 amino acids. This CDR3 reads CASTPGTGGNTIYF. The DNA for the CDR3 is TGTGCCAGCACGCCTGGGACAGGGGGAAACACCATATATTTT.

The CDR3 loop reads CSAGVETQYF. CDR3 in DNA: TGCAGTGCTGGAGTAGAGACCCAGTACTTC. The chain combines TRBV20-1 with TRBJ2-5, with D unclear. The CDR3 is made up of 10 amino acids. The V and J ends lost 5 bases and 4 bases respectively, with 5 bases between them. From germline, CDR1 is DFQATT and CDR2 SNEGSKA (reference sequence).

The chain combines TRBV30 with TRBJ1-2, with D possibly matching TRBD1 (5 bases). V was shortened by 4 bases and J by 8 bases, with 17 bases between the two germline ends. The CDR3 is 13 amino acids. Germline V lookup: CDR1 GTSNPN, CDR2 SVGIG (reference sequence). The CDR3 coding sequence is TGTGCCTGGACCCCTACTAGGGGTCAAGGCTACACCTTC. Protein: CAWTPTRGQGYTF.

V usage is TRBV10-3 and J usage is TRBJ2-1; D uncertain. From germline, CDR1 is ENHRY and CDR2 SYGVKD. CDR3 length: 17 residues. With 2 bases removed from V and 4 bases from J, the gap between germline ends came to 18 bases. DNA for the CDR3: TGTGCCATCAGTGAGCCATATCTGGCTTTAGGGTACAATGAGCAGTTCTTC. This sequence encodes CAISEPYLALGYNEQFF.

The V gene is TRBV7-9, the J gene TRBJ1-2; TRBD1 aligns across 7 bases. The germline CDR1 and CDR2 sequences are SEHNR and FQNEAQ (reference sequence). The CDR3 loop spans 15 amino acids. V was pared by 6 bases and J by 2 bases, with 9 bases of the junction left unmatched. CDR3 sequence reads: CASRQTRGGNYGYTF. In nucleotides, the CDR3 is TGTGCCAGCAGACAAACCAGGGGGGGCAACTATGGCTACACCTTC.

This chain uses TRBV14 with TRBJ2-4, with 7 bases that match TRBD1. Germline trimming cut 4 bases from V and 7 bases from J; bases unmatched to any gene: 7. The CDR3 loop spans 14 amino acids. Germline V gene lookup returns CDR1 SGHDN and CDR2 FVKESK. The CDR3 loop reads CASSLRQGANIQYF. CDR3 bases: TGTGCCAGCAGCCTACGACAGGGAGCGAACATTCAGTACTTC. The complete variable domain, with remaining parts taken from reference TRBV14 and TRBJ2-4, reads EAGVTQFPSHSVIEKGQTVTLRCDPISGHDNLYWYRRVMGKEIKFLLHFVKESKQDESGMPNNRFLAERTGGTYSTLKVQPAELEDSGVYFCASSLRQGANIQYFGAGTRLSVL.

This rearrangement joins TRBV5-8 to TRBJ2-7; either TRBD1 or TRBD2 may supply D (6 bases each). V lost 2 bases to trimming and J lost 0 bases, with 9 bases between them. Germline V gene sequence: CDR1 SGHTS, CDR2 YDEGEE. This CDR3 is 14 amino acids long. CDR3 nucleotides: TGTGCCAGCAGCTTAGGAGGGGGCTCCTACGAGCAGTACTTC. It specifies CASSLGGGSYEQYF.

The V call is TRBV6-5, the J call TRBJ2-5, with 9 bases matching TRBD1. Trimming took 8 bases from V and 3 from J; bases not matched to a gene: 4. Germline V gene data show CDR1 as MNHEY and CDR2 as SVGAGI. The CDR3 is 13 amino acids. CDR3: CASAGQGKETQYF. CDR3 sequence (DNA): TGTGCCAGCGCGGGACAGGGAAAAGAGACCCAGTACTTC.